One and the same sample provided the 24 T cell receptor beta chains below, sequenced in a study of blood T cell repertoires in COVID-19. The table came from immunoSEQ multiplex PCR; TCRdb's copy has only in-frame clones and leaves some out. This sample yields approximately 65,000 clones, of which roughly 80% are seen a single time; approximately 4% belongs to the top ten. Material for sequencing was PBMCs or T cells enriched from blood (not recorded which). These receptors were collected from a woman aged 40 to 50 with acute COVID-19.

V usage is TRBV6-4 and J usage is TRBJ2-7, with a possible D match to TRBD1 (6 bases). Between the trimmed V and J ends, which lost 7 bases and 0 bases, there was a span of 13 bases. The CDR3 is 14 amino acids. The germline V gene has CDR1 MRHNA and CDR2 SNTAGT. The CDR3 DNA reads TGTGCCAGCATAAGGACAGTCCTCTCCTACGAGCAGTACGTC. This gives the protein CASIRTVLSYEQYV.

Regarding this clone: Other DNA sequences in this sample translate to the same CDR3. The rearrangement joins TRBV12-3 or TRBV12-4 to TRBJ1-2, with D hard to call. V was trimmed by 5 bases and J by 4 bases, leaving 5 bases between them. The CDR3 contains 11 residues. The CDR3: CASSPGYGYTF. The CDR3 region has the DNA TGTGCCAGCAGTCCCGGCTATGGCTACACCTTC.

V and J are TRBV6-2 or TRBV6-3 and TRBJ2-3, with a weak D call TRBD2 (6 bases). The length of the CDR3 is 15 residues. Trimming removed 6 bases at V and 0 bases at J, with 13 bases between. Germline-derived CDR1 and CDR2 are MNHEY and SVGEGT. CDR3 protein: CASSPPGTSTDTQYF. CDR3 nucleotides: TGTGCCAGCAGCCCTCCCGGGACTAGCACAGATACGCAGTATTTT.

The genes are TRBV7-9 and TRBJ2-1; 8 bases are a match to TRBD1. V was pared by 7 bases and J by 3 bases, with 5 bases of the junction left unmatched. CDR3 length: 14 residues. Per the germline V gene, CDR1 is SEHNR and CDR2 is FQNEAQ (reference sequence). CDR3 sequence: CASNTDRDYNEQFF. The CDR3 DNA follows: TGTGCCAGCAACACGGACAGGGACTACAATGAGCAGTTCTTC.

The V call is TRBV18, the J call TRBJ1-2, with a weak D call TRBD1 (6 bases). The V gene's germline CDR1 is KGHSH and CDR2 LQKENI. V gave up 5 bases and J gave up 2 bases, with 18 bases separating them. This CDR3 has 16 amino acids. The CDR3: CASSAGVGRANYGYTF. CDR3 DNA: TGTGCCAGCTCAGCAGGGGTTGGACGGGCGAACTATGGCTACACCTTC.

A note on this clone: Mismatch with germline at one junction end may stem from a read error. The V gene is TRBV12-3 or TRBV12-4, the J gene TRBJ1-1, with TRBD1 matching 7 bases. The CDR3 covers 11 residues. In nucleotides, the CDR3 is TGTGCCAGCAGTCGCGACAGGGTAGGTTTTTTC. This sequence encodes CASSRDRVGFF.

The J gene is TRBJ2-7, the V gene TRBV14, with D uncertain. CDR3 length: 17 amino acids. Looked up from germline, CDR1 is SGHDN and CDR2 is FVKESK. The V gene lost 1 base and the J gene lost 5 bases, with 21 bases spanning the gap. CDR3 bases: TGTGCCAGCAGCCAAGGGCAGTTGCGGATAATGGTTGACGAGCAGTACTTC. Its translation is CASSQGQLRIMVDEQYF.

This chain connects TRBV21-1 to TRBJ1-6; the listed D gene, TRBD1, was not tested against the DNA. TRBV21-1 is a listed pseudogene. The CDR3 has 13 residues. The DNA of the CDR3 is TGTGCCAGCAGGCCGGGACAGGGTTACACCCTCCACTTT. Protein product: CASRPGQGYTLHF.

The chain uses TRBV24-1 and TRBJ1-2; a weak D match, TRBD1 (6 bases). This CDR3 has 16 residues. The V and J ends lost 3 bases and 8 bases respectively, with 21 bases between them. In germline, CDR1 is KGHDR, CDR2 SFDVKD. This CDR3 reads CATSDPNTQTGSGYTF. CDR3 coding DNA: TGTGCCACCAGTGATCCTAATACACAGACAGGATCCGGCTACACCTTC.

The chain carries TRBV5-4 and TRBJ1-3; 7 bases are a match to TRBD1. The CDR3 loop spans 17 amino acids. CDR1 is SGHNT and CDR2 is YYREEE in the germline V gene (reference sequence). With V trimmed by 4 bases and J by 0 bases, 10 bases remained unmatched. The CDR3 DNA reads as TGTGCCAGCAGCCCAACCCGACAGGGAAACTCTGGAAACACCATATATTTT. Residues: CASSPTRQGNSGNTIYF.

The rearrangement uses TRBV7-3 and TRBJ2-7; D remains unclear. This CDR3 comprises 13 residues. Deletions cut 5 bases from V and 6 bases from J, with 14 bases between. Germline-derived CDR1 and CDR2 are SGHTA and FQGTGA. CDR3 residues: CASSRNYGSEQYF. The CDR3 nucleotides are TGTGCCAGCAGCCGAAACTACGGCTCCGAGCAGTACTTC.

The rearrangement links TRBV12-5 to TRBJ1-1, with 7 bases that match TRBD1. The CDR3 is 15 residues long. The germline V gene has CDR1 LGHNT and CDR2 FRNRAP. Trimming took 0 bases from V and 5 from J; bases not matched to a gene: 6. The CDR3 DNA is TGTGCTAGTGGTTTGGTATCGCTCAGGGGGACTGAAGCTTTCTTT. It is translated as CASGLVSLRGTEAFF.

This clone showed up just a few times. The CDR3 sequence: CASGQGGNQPQHF. Here the CDR3 DNA reads TGTGCCAGTGGACAGGGAGGGAATCAGCCCCAGCATTTT. The gene calls are TRBV12-3 or TRBV12-4 and TRBJ1-5, with TRBD1 matching over 8 bases. CDR3 length: 13 residues. V trimming: 9 bases; J trimming: 4 bases; junction bases outside the gene matches: 5.

V is TRBV28 and J is TRBJ1-5; D remains unclear. The CDR3 covers 14 residues. In germline, CDR1 is MDHEN, CDR2 SYDVKM. Trimming left V 7 bases short and J 6 bases short, with 16 bases between. CDR3 sequence (DNA): TGTGCCAGCACCCCTGCCGGTATCGTTCAGCCCCAGCATTTT. Translated: CASTPAGIVQPQHF.

The chain joins TRBV5-1 to TRBJ1-6; TRBD1 matches at 7 bases. This CDR3 region has 16 residues. CDR1 and CDR2 from the germline V gene are SGHRS and YFSETQ. With 5 bases clipped from V and 5 bases from J, the junction kept 10 bases outside the gene matches. CDR3 DNA: TGCGCCAGCAGTCCCACCGGGACAGCCGATAATTCACCCCTCCACTTT. Translating gives CASSPTGTADNSPLHF.

This chain joins TRBV21-1 and TRBJ2-1; the table gives TRBD2 as D, unverified against the DNA. TRBV21-1 counts as a pseudogene. The CDR3 spans 19 residues. This CDR3 is CASSKEERELVTPNNEQFF. CDR3 nucleotide sequence: TGTGCCAGCAGCAAAGAGGAGCGGGAGTTGGTGACCCCAAACAATGAGCAGTTCTTC.

This chain connects TRBV7-9 to TRBJ2-1; 8 nucleotides line up with TRBD2. The CDR3 is made up of 16 amino acids. The trim removed 3 bases at V and 12 bases at J, leaving 16 bases unmatched. Per the germline V gene, CDR1 is SEHNR and CDR2 is FQNEAQ (reference sequence). This CDR3 is CASSLTTSGPLGWQFF. The CDR3 nucleotides are TGTGCCAGCAGCTTGACAACTAGCGGACCCCTCGGATGGCAGTTCTTC.

The chain recombines TRBV11-2 with TRBJ2-5; D ambiguous. Trimming cost V 5 bases and J 4 bases, with 14 bases left between them. This CDR3 region has 14 residues. CDR1 and CDR2 from the germline V gene are SGHAT and FQNNGV. The CDR3 region has the DNA TGTGCCAGCAGCACCACCCGCGTCCGAGAGACCCAGTACTTC. It codes for CASSTTRVRETQYF.

The chain recombines TRBV14 with TRBJ2-2, with D uncertain. Germline V CDR1 and CDR2: SGHDN, FVKESK. The germline V and J ends were trimmed by 0 bases and 6 bases, with 5 bases remaining between them. The CDR3 spans 13 residues. CDR3 in DNA: TGTGCCAGCAGCCAAGATCTAGCCGGGGAGCTGTTTTTT. The encoded protein is CASSQDLAGELFF. Full variable domain (missing parts from reference TRBV14 and TRBJ2-2): EAGVTQFPSHSVIEKGQTVTLRCDPISGHDNLYWYRRVMGKEIKFLLHFVKESKQDESGMPNNRFLAERTGGTYSTLKVQPAELEDSGVYFCASSQDLAGELFFGEGSRLTVL.

The chain couples TRBV4-2 to TRBJ2-7; D might be TRBD1 (5 bases). The V gene lost 0 bases and the J gene lost 2 bases, with 11 bases spanning the gap. This CDR3 is built from 15 residues. Per the germline V gene, CDR1 is LGHNA and CDR2 is YNFKEQ. Here the CDR3 reads CASSQEGHNTYEQYF. Written as DNA, the CDR3 is TGTGCCAGCAGCCAAGAAGGACATAACACCTACGAGCAGTACTTC.

The chain employs TRBV19 and TRBJ1-4; no definite D call. V lost 5 bases and J 4 bases, leaving 14 bases between the germline ends. Germline assignment: CDR1 LNHDA and CDR2 SQIVND (reference sequence). This CDR3 has 15 residues. CDR3 bases: TGTGCCAGTAGTGGCGGAAGATTATTTAATGAAAAACTGTTTTTT. It is translated as CASSGGRLFNEKLFF.

The chain has TRBV19 and TRBJ2-5; D gene ambiguous. Trimming removed 6 bases at V and 3 bases at J, with 8 bases between. From germline, CDR1 is LNHDA and CDR2 SQIVND (reference sequence). The CDR3 consists of 12 residues. CDR3 DNA: TGTGCCAGTAGATCAAGAGAAGAGACCCAGTACTTC. Residues: CASRSREETQYF.

In DNA, the CDR3 is TGTGCCAGCAGTGAAGCTTGGGGGGGTCGACGACAGGATACGCAGTATTTT. It codes for CASSEAWGGRRQDTQYF. V gene TRBV6-1 combines with J gene TRBJ2-3, with TRBD2 matching 7 bases. Germline V gene lookup returns CDR1 MNHNS and CDR2 SASEGT. This CDR3 is 17 amino acids long. J lost 6 bases, V lost 0 bases, and 12 bases had no gene match.

This clone was seen just once. The V gene is TRBV6-4, the J gene TRBJ1-4; 7 positions agree with TRBD1. V lost 6 bases to trimming and J lost 0 bases; unmatched junction nucleotides: 4. The CDR3 loop spans 15 amino acids. Germline CDR1 is MRHNA and CDR2 is SNTAGT. CDR3 amino acids: CASSPTGATNEKLFF. CDR3 sequence (DNA): TGTGCCAGCAGCCCTACAGGGGCAACTAATGAAAAACTGTTTTTT.